One and the same sample provided the 21 T cell receptor beta chains below, sequenced in a study of blood T cell repertoires in COVID-19. Clones were sequenced by immunoSEQ multiplex PCR, and TCRdb holds only the in-frame ones, with some missing. The sample lists about 300,000 clones, around nine tenths occurring once. The sequenced material came from PBMCs or T cells enriched from blood (not recorded which). All receptors come from a woman aged 18 to 35 who had recovered from COVID-19.

This rearrangement joins TRBV9 to TRBJ2-2, with D unclear. The germline gives CDR1 SGDLS, CDR2 YYNGEE. The CDR3 extends over 16 amino acids. The ends were cut back, 0 bases at V and 2 bases at J, with 11 bases in the middle. The CDR3 DNA follows: TGTGCCAGCAGCGTAGATAGTAACAGAAACACCGGGGAGCTGTTTTTT. It codes for CASSVDSNRNTGELFF.

The J gene is TRBJ2-1, the V gene TRBV9; 8 bases line up with TRBD2. CDR3 size: 16 residues. CDR1 is SGDLS and CDR2 is YYNGEE in the germline V gene. J lost 4 bases, V lost 2 bases, and 8 bases had no gene match. Here the CDR3 reads CASSVSPSGGYNEQFF. The CDR3 nucleotides are TGTGCCAGCAGCGTGTCCCCCAGCGGGGGTTACAATGAGCAGTTCTTC.

This clone was recorded only once. The chain is built from TRBV4-2 and TRBJ2-5, with 14 bases that match TRBD2. CDR1 LGHNA and CDR2 YNFKEQ come from the germline V gene. Trimming cost V 0 bases and J 5 bases; bases outside gene matches: 5. The CDR3 runs to 17 residues. The CDR3 DNA follows: TGTGCCAGCAGCCAAGAAAGACTAGCGGGAGGGGGCGAGACCCAGTACTTC. Protein sequence: CASSQERLAGGGETQYF.

This chain links TRBV30 with TRBJ2-2; possible D gene TRBD2, 5 bases. V was cut by 0 bases and J by 5 bases, with 7 bases left in between. This CDR3 contains 13 residues. Germline CDR1 and CDR2: GTSNPN and SVGIG (reference sequence). The CDR3 DNA follows: TGTGCCTGGAGTGTACGGGGAACCGGGGAGCTGTTTTTT. Its translation: CAWSVRGTGELFF. Using reference TRBV30 and TRBJ2-2 for the parts outside the CDR3, the full variable domain is SQTIHQWPATLVQPVGSPLSLECTVEGTSNPNLYWYRQAAGRGLQLLFYSVGIGQISSEVPQNLSASRPQDRQFILSSKKLLLSDSGFYLCAWSVRGTGELFFGEGSRLTVL.

V is TRBV29-1 and J is TRBJ2-7; 7 bases are shared with TRBD1. The germline V gene has CDR1 SQVTM and CDR2 ANQGSEA. There are 13 residues in the CDR3. Trimming cost V 4 bases and J 4 bases; bases outside gene matches: 7. The CDR3 DNA is TGCAGCGTTGCGTCCGGGACAGTTTACGAGCAGTACTTC. It specifies CSVASGTVYEQYF.

The chain employs TRBV28 and TRBJ2-7; TRBD2 aligns across 10 bases. CDR1 MDHEN and CDR2 SYDVKM come from the germline V gene. V lost 5 bases, J lost 5 bases, and 9 bases stayed unmatched. The CDR3 has 15 amino acids. CDR3 in amino acids: CASSPEGTSVNEQYF. CDR3 coding DNA: TGTGCCAGCAGTCCGGAAGGGACTAGCGTGAACGAGCAGTACTTC. Variable domain in full (rest from reference TRBV28 and TRBJ2-7): DVKVTQSSRYLVKRTGEKVFLECVQDMDHENMFWYRQDPGLGLRLIYFSYDVKMKEKGDIPEGYSVSREKKERFSLILESASTNQTSMYLCASSPEGTSVNEQYFGPGTRLTVT.

This chain connects TRBV28 to TRBJ1-2, with 8 bases matching TRBD1. Germline CDR1 MDHEN, CDR2 SYDVKM. Unmatched junction bases numbered 17, after V lost 4 bases and J lost 4 bases. The CDR3 is 18 amino acids. The CDR3 spells CASSSFPILDRVAYGYTF. DNA for the CDR3: TGTGCCAGCAGTTCCTTCCCCATATTGGACAGGGTGGCCTATGGCTACACCTTC.

This clone occurred once. This chain joins TRBV10-3 and TRBJ2-1; a possible D gene is TRBD1 (5 bases). V was pared by 3 bases and J by 4 bases, with 10 bases between. Germline assignment: CDR1 ENHRY and CDR2 SYGVKD. CDR3 length: 14 amino acids. CDR3: CAISDLGPYNEQFF. In nucleotides, the CDR3 is TGTGCCATCAGTGATCTGGGGCCTTACAATGAGCAGTTCTTC.

V and J are TRBV12-5 and TRBJ2-7, with TRBD2 as a possible D gene (6 bases). This CDR3 is 14 amino acids long. CDR1 is LGHNT and CDR2 is FRNRAP in the germline V gene. The V end was cut by 1 base, the J end by 2 bases, with 9 bases between. CDR3 sequence (DNA): TGTGCTAGTGGTTTGGATAGCGGTCCCTACGAGCAGTACTTC. It yields the protein CASGLDSGPYEQYF.

The chain is built from TRBV6-4 and TRBJ1-2; D may be TRBD1 (6 bases). Germline assignment: CDR1 MRHNA and CDR2 SNTAGT. The CDR3 is 14 residues long. V was trimmed by 5 bases and J by 7 bases, leaving 17 bases between them. CDR3 nucleotides: TGTGCCAGCAGTCCGAGCCAGGGGATGGGTGGCTACACCTTC. It is translated as CASSPSQGMGGYTF.

Of note for this clone: Relative to the germline gene, one junction end is altered; a read error may explain this. The DNA of the CDR3 is TGTGCCAGCACCTTAGGGACTAGTGGTATTAAGGATGAGCAGTTCTTC. Encoded protein: CASTLGTSGIKDEQFF. The chain uses TRBV7-2 and TRBJ2-1, with 8 bases lining up with TRBD2. Germline-derived CDR1 and CDR2 are SGHTA and FQGNSA. The CDR3 consists of 16 residues.

J is TRBJ2-3 and V is TRBV6-4; D not certain. Looked up from germline, CDR1 is MRHNA and CDR2 is SNTAGT. V lost 4 bases, J lost 0 bases, and 8 bases lay in between. The CDR3 totals 14 residues. DNA for the CDR3: TGTGCCAGCAGTGCCTTAGCTAGCACAGATACGCAGTATTTT. Its protein product is CASSALASTDTQYF.

This chain's CDR3 is CASSYQARRTQYF. CDR3 in DNA: TGTGCCAGCAGTTACCAAGCTCGAAGGACCCAGTACTTC. V usage is TRBV6-2 or TRBV6-3 and J usage is TRBJ2-5; D is unresolved. This CDR3 region has 13 residues. Germline V gene sequence: CDR1 MNHEY, CDR2 SVGEGT. V gave up 2 bases and J gave up 7 bases, with 11 bases separating them.

This clone was detected once. The chain recombines TRBV9 with TRBJ1-1; D is unclear. V lost 0 bases to trimming and J lost 1 base, with 10 bases between them. Per the germline V gene, CDR1 is SGDLS and CDR2 is YYNGEE. The CDR3 length is 15 residues. CDR3 protein: CASSVGVVRNTEAFF. The DNA for the CDR3 is TGTGCCAGCAGCGTAGGAGTAGTTCGGAACACTGAAGCTTTCTTT.

The table lists this clone with a count of one. The chain is built from TRBV18 and TRBJ2-7, with unresolved D. There are 12 residues in the CDR3. Trimming pared 5 bases from V and 0 bases from J, leaving 5 bases between. Germline V gene data show CDR1 as KGHSH and CDR2 as LQKENI. DNA of the CDR3: TGTGCCAGCTCAGGCCTCTCCTACGAGCAGTACTTC. This translates into CASSGLSYEQYF.

Note on this clone: Germline is not matched at one junction end, which may reflect a read error. V usage is TRBV5-6 and J usage is TRBJ2-1, with TRBD2 as a possible D gene (6 bases). Germline CDR1 and CDR2: SGHDT and YYEEEE. CDR3 length: 14 residues. CDR3 in amino acids: CASNDGDSYSEQFF. The CDR3 DNA reads TGTGCCAGCAACGACGGGGACTCTTACAGTGAGCAGTTCTTC.

The rearrangement uses TRBV5-6 and TRBJ1-2, with a weak D call TRBD1 (6 bases). Trimming removed 6 bases at V and 5 bases at J, with 14 bases between. Per the germline V gene, CDR1 is SGHDT and CDR2 is YYEEEE. The CDR3 spans 13 residues. The CDR3 region is CASNQGIGYGYTF. Written as DNA, the CDR3 is TGTGCCAGCAACCAGGGGATTGGGTATGGCTACACCTTC.

This chain joins TRBV27 and TRBJ2-1; no reliable D call. The V end lost 5 bases, the J end lost 5 bases, and 19 bases lay between the germline ends. Germline lookup yields CDR1 MNHEY and CDR2 SMNVEV (reference sequence). This CDR3 is 16 amino acids long. The chain's CDR3 is CASSPSVGSMNNEQFF. The CDR3 DNA reads as TGTGCCAGCAGTCCCTCTGTCGGGTCGATGAACAATGAGCAGTTCTTC.

The chain carries TRBV28 and TRBJ2-5; D gene uncertain. Trimming pared 1 base from V and 2 bases from J, leaving 11 bases between. Germline assignment: CDR1 MDHEN and CDR2 SYDVKM. This CDR3 comprises 15 residues. The CDR3 loop is CASSLFVSMQETQYF. The CDR3 DNA reads as TGTGCCAGCAGTTTATTTGTTTCCATGCAAGAGACCCAGTACTTC.

The chain combines TRBV7-2 with TRBJ1-1; 7 positions match TRBD1. The J segment lost 0 bases and the V segment lost 5 bases, leaving 12 bases of the junction unmatched. Germline values: CDR1 SGHTA, CDR2 FQGNSA. The CDR3 sequence is 17 residues long. CDR3 in DNA: TGTGCCAGCAGCATCAGTCCCGGGACAGTAATGAACACTGAAGCTTTCTTT. Translated, it gives CASSISPGTVMNTEAFF.

The chain couples TRBV28 to TRBJ1-3; D might be TRBD1 (5 bases). The V end was cut by 2 bases, the J end by 4 bases, with 12 bases between. In germline, CDR1 is MDHEN, CDR2 SYDVKM. This CDR3 has 15 residues. The CDR3 DNA follows: TGTGCCAGCAGTTTAATCCGACAGTGGGGAAACACCATATATTTT. This encodes CASSLIRQWGNTIYF.